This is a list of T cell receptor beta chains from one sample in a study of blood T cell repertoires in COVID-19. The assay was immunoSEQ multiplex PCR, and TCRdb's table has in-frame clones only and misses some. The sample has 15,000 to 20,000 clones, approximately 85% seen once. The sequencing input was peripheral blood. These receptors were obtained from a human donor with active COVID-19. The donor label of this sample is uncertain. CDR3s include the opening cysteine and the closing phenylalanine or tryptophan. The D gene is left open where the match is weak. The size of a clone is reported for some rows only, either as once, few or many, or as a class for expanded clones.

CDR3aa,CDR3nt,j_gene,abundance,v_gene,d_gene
CASSESARVGNQPQHF,TGTGCCAGCAGTGAATCCGCCAGGGTAGGGAATCAGCCCCAGCATTTT,TRBJ1-5,NA,TRBV2,NA
CASSTGQGDGELFF,TGTGCCAGCAGCACGGGACAGGGGGATGGGGAGCTGTTTTTT,TRBJ2-2,NA,TRBV11-1,TRBD1
CASSPYRADTQYF,TGTGCCAGCAGTCCGTATCGGGCAGATACGCAGTATTTT,TRBJ2-3,NA,TRBV2,NA
CASQPGQGAYEQYF,TGTGCCAGTCAGCCGGGACAGGGGGCCTACGAGCAGTACTTC,TRBJ2-7,NA,TRBV19,TRBD1
CASSLSGGGNYGYTF,TGTGCCAGCAGCCTTAGCGGCGGGGGGAACTATGGCTACACCTTC,TRBJ1-2,NA,TRBV7-3,NA
CASRGTVYEQYF,TGTGCCAGCAGGGGTACAGTCTACGAGCAGTACTTC,TRBJ2-7,NA,TRBV6-5,NA
CASSYWTDSNYGYTF,TGTGCCAGCAGTTACTGGACAGACTCTAACTATGGCTACACCTTC,TRBJ1-2,once,TRBV6-5,NA
CASSPRDRGLSGYEQYF,TGTGCCAGCAGCCCCCGGGACAGGGGGCTCTCTGGCTACGAGCAGTACTTC,TRBJ2-7,NA,TRBV21-1,NA
CASSKETGSYEQYF,TGTGCCAGCAGCAAAGAAACAGGGTCCTACGAGCAGTACTTC,TRBJ2-7,NA,TRBV5-4,NA
CASSIRQGTYGYTF,TGTGCCAGCAGCATACGCCAGGGGACCTATGGCTACACCTTC,TRBJ1-2,few,TRBV27,NA
CASTIGALGNYGYTF,TGTGCCAGCACCATAGGAGCCCTGGGTAACTATGGCTACACCTTC,TRBJ1-2,NA,TRBV9,NA
CASSHGQGEFTNGYTF,TGTGCCAGCAGCCATGGACAGGGGGAATTTACGAATGGCTACACCTTC,TRBJ1-2,NA,TRBV5-8,TRBD1
CASSPNTNYGYTF,TGTGCCAGCAGCCCAAACACGAACTATGGCTACACCTTC,TRBJ1-2,NA,TRBV7-3,NA
CASSLSQYSGRTEQYF,TGTGCCAGCAGTTTATCGCAGTATAGCGGGAGGACCGAGCAGTACTTC,TRBJ2-7,NA,TRBV27,TRBD2
CASRLLAAVHEQYF,TGTGCCAGCAGGCTACTAGCGGCGGTCCACGAGCAGTACTTC,TRBJ2-7,NA,TRBV28,TRBD2
CASSSTWTGGPFEQYF,TGTGCCAGCAGCTCAACATGGACAGGGGGGCCCTTCGAGCAGTACTTC,TRBJ2-7,NA,TRBV5-4,TRBD1
CASNMGASGGQETQYF,TGCGCCAGCAATATGGGGGCTAGCGGGGGGCAAGAGACCCAGTACTTC,TRBJ2-5,NA,TRBV5-1,TRBD2
CASSTEQGAYEQYF,TGTGCCAGTAGTACTGAACAGGGAGCCTACGAGCAGTACTTC,TRBJ2-7,NA,TRBV19,NA
CASGARAESYEQYF,TGTGCCAGTGGGGCAAGGGCTGAGTCCTACGAGCAGTACTTC,TRBJ2-7,NA,TRBV19,NA
CASRAPGGHNEQFF,TGCGCCAGCAGAGCTCCCGGGGGGCACAATGAGCAGTTCTTC,TRBJ2-1,NA,TRBV10-2,NA
CASSGDRGGSYEQYF,TGTGCCAGCTCAGGGGACAGGGGAGGTTCCTACGAGCAGTACTTC,TRBJ2-7,NA,TRBV18,TRBD1
CASHDMTEAFF,TGTGCCAGCCACGACATGACTGAAGCTTTCTTT,TRBJ1-1,NA,TRBV18,NA